This T cell receptor beta chain was captured in a study of T cell changes during pregnancy in multiple sclerosis. TCRdb's copy holds only in-frame clones and misses some; the assay was immunoSEQ multiplex PCR. The sample holds 45,000 to 65,000 clones, over 90% seen once. J was trimmed by 6 bases and V by 5 bases; bases with no gene match: 12. The CDR3 covers 16 residues. Germline CDR1 is MNHEY and CDR2 is SMNVEV (reference sequence). The material sequenced was CD4+ T cells from peripheral blood mononuclear cells, taken in the third trimester of pregnancy. The chain combines TRBV27 with TRBJ1-4; 7 bases align to TRBD1. This TCR was sampled from a female donor with multiple sclerosis, enrolled in a pregnancy study. The CDR3 region is CASSTTRSRGDEKLFF. The CDR3 DNA sequence: TGTGCCAGCAGTACCACTCGTTCCAGGGGGGATGAAAAACTGTTTTTT.